This T cell receptor beta chain was observed in a study of vaccination effects on CD4 cells after COVID-19. Study-level information: All participants had two doses of either the BNT162b2 or mRNA-1273 vaccine.

Sequencing used immunoSEQ multiplex PCR; TCRdb keeps in-frame clones, though not all of them. This sample carries approximately 40,000 clones, around 70% of them seen once, and the ten largest clones take 20% to 25%. Sequencing followed a ViraFEST assay step that expanded antigen-specific CD4+ T cells with viral peptide pools. Subsequent to a culture period of 10 to 11 days, CD4+ T cells were isolated. Vaccine recipients, nucleocapsid antibody negative, had no prior SARS-CoV-2 infection. Peptides at around 10 ug/ml and IL-2 at 9 to 10 IU/ml were added to 1.5 million to 2 million PBMC per well. Cultures had half their medium replaced with IL-2 medium on days 3 and 7. Note on this clone: The antigen remains undetermined.

The study's findings and limits: After vaccination, at late timepoints, clones induced by infection and by vaccine contracted markedly.

The TCR was taken from a human donor who received a COVID-19 vaccine. The sample consisted of CD4+ T cells from PBMCs cultured with SARS-CoV-2 spike peptides, taken before COVID-19 vaccination.

The DNA of the CDR3 is TGTGCCAGCAGCATCGAGGAAGAAGCTTTCTTT. Its protein is CASSIEEEAFF. V gene TRBV7-2 combines with J gene TRBJ1-1; no clear D. From germline, CDR1 is SGHTA and CDR2 FQGNSA. Trimming took off 5 bases at V and 8 bases at J, with 9 bases between the two ends. The CDR3 has 11 residues. The full variable domain, its missing parts supplied by reference TRBV7-2 and TRBJ1-1, is GAGVSQSPSNKVTEKGKDVELRCDPISGHTALYWYRQSLGQGLEFLIYFQGNSAPDKSGLPSDRFSAERTGGSVSTLTIQRTQQEDSAVYLCASSIEEEAFFGQGTRLTVV.